These 23 T cell receptor beta chains were all obtained from the same sample, sequenced in a study of Graves' ophthalmopathy and Graves' hyperthyroidism. Amplified material comprised TCR beta CDR3 regions derived from RNA transcripts. Second-round multiplex PCR came after first-round RT-PCR with HTBI primers. TCRdb analysed the multiplex PCR reads with MiXCR anew, one entry per CDR3 protein. In the table there are about 620,000 distinct CDR3 sequences, about a fifth of which are singletons. Sequenced material: peripheral blood. The receptors derive from a woman aged 18-30 years with stable Graves' hyperthyroidism. Some clones in this sample may be carry-over from other donors' samples.

Ten or more counts support this clonotype. The V call is TRBV20-1, the J call TRBJ2-7; a weak D match, TRBD1 (6 bases). The CDR3 sequence is 12 residues long. Trimming took off 4 bases at V and 5 bases at J, with 12 bases between the two ends. Germline loops: CDR1 DFQATT, CDR2 SNEGSKA (reference sequence). This CDR3 reads CSANRQAHEQYF. The DNA of the CDR3 is TGCAGTGCTAATCGACAGGCCCACGAGCAGTACTTC.

This clonotype occurred many times. The chain combines TRBV29-1 with TRBJ2-7; 9 bases line up with TRBD1. Germline CDR1 SQVTM, CDR2 ANQGSEA. CDR3 length equals 17 residues. V was clipped by 2 bases and J by 2 bases; unmatched bases: 13. The CDR3 sequence: CSVEFPGTGNVPYEQYF. For the CDR3, the DNA is TGCAGCGTTGAATTTCCCGGGACAGGGAATGTGCCCTACGAGCAGTACTTC.

The table lists this clonotype with many counts. The genes are TRBV2 and TRBJ1-2; TRBD1 matches 8 bases. CDR3 length equals 13 residues. Germline V gene sequence: CDR1 SNHLY, CDR2 FYNNEI. The J segment lost 8 bases and the V segment lost 6 bases, leaving 8 bases of the junction unmatched. CDR3 bases: TGTGCCAGCAGGGGAATTTCAGGGGGCGGCTACACCTTC. Translated: CASRGISGGGYTF.

There are many counts of this clonotype. The chain links TRBV24-1 to TRBJ2-2; 7 bases fit TRBD2. This CDR3 comprises 13 residues. With V trimmed by 8 bases and J by 4 bases, 3 bases remained unmatched. From germline, CDR1 is KGHDR and CDR2 SFDVKD. Here the CDR3 DNA reads TGTGCCACCAATGGACTAGTCACCGGGGAGCTGTTTTTT. Its protein product is CATNGLVTGELFF.

About this clonotype itself: At one of its ends the junction is not consistent with the germline gene, which may arise from a read error. The chain carries TRBV12-3 or TRBV12-4 and TRBJ2-2, with a weak D call TRBD2 (5 bases). The CDR3 has 13 amino acids. The CDR3 sequence is CASSYVNTGDLFF. CDR3 bases: TGTGCCAGCAGTTATGTAAACACCGGGGATCTGTTTTTT.

This clonotype was recorded at least ten times. The rearrangement links TRBV6-5 to TRBJ1-2, with D unresolved. CDR3 length equals 15 residues. V gave up 2 bases and J gave up 2 bases, with 12 bases separating them. CDR1 is MNHEY, CDR2 SVGAGI, per germline. Here the CDR3 DNA reads TGTGCCAGCAGTTACCGGGCAGGTCGAAACTATGGCTACACCTTC. It yields the protein CASSYRAGRNYGYTF.

With respect to this clonotype: The junction departs from germline at one end; a sequencing error may be responsible. The chain is built from TRBV11-2 and TRBJ2-7, with 9 bases aligning to TRBD1. The CDR3 contains 15 residues. Germline values: CDR1 SGHAT, CDR2 FQNNGV. The CDR3 nucleotides read TGTGCCGGCAGCCCGCCGGGACAGGGAAGTTACGAGCAGTACTTC. Translating it yields CAGSPPGQGSYEQYF.

A note on this clonotype: A read error may account for a junction end that differs from germline. The chain joins TRBV11-2 to TRBJ2-2; D perhaps matches TRBD2 (5 bases). The CDR3 spans 13 residues. Germline V CDR1 and CDR2: SGHAT, FQNNGV. The CDR3 is CASSWVSTGDLFF. The CDR3 nucleotides read TGTGCCAGCAGCTGGGTATCGACCGGGGATCTGTTTTTT.

This clonotype was detected ten times or more. The rearrangement links TRBV7-2 to TRBJ2-5, with D possibly matching TRBD2 (6 bases). There are 13 residues in the CDR3. V shed 4 bases and J shed 4 bases, with 10 bases lying between them. Germline V gene sequence: CDR1 SGHTA, CDR2 FQGNSA. In DNA, the CDR3 is TGTGCCAGCAGCTCGCGGGACGGAGAGACCCAGTACTTC. The encoded protein is CASSSRDGETQYF.

Ten or more counts support this clonotype. This chain uses TRBV12-3 or TRBV12-4 with TRBJ1-1, with unresolved D. This CDR3 region has 14 residues. The ends were cut back, 5 bases at V and 1 base at J, with 11 bases in the middle. The CDR3 region is CASSLRIENTEAFF. DNA for the CDR3: TGTGCCAGCAGTCTCAGGATAGAGAACACTGAAGCTTTCTTT.

This clonotype was observed many times. V gene TRBV6-1 combines with J gene TRBJ1-2, with 7 bases matching TRBD1. Unmatched junction bases numbered 16, after V lost 5 bases and J lost 1 base. The length of the CDR3 is 18 residues. CDR1 is MNHNS, CDR2 SASEGT, per germline. CDR3 amino acids: CASSKGRQGGGFNYGYTF. The CDR3 DNA follows: TGTGCCAGCAGTAAAGGGCGACAGGGCGGGGGCTTTAACTATGGCTACACCTTC.

The rearrangement joins TRBV28 to TRBJ2-7; D is uncertain. V was cut by 6 bases and J by 2 bases, with 8 bases left in between. The CDR3 consists of 12 residues. Germline assignment: CDR1 MDHEN and CDR2 SYDVKM. DNA of the CDR3: TGTGCCAGCAGAAACGGACCCTACGAGCAGTACTTC. Its translation is CASRNGPYEQYF.

This clonotype was counted at least ten times. The chain recombines TRBV11-2 with TRBJ2-7, with D possibly being TRBD1 (6 bases). CDR1 and CDR2 from the germline V gene are SGHAT and FQNNGV. V lost 1 base to trimming and J lost 5 bases, with 12 bases between them. The CDR3 loop spans 14 amino acids. In nucleotides, the CDR3 is TGTGCCAGCAGCTTAGTGCTGGGGGCCGACGAGCAGTACTTC. It specifies CASSLVLGADEQYF.

This clonotype was picked up many times. V is TRBV11-1 and J is TRBJ1-2; no reliable D call. The V gene's germline CDR1 is SGHAT and CDR2 FQDESV (reference sequence). V lost 6 bases, J lost 3 bases, and 23 bases lay in between. CDR3 length: 17 residues. The CDR3 bases are TGTGCCAGCAGATATTCGGCGGGTCTTCTGACGGACTATGGCTACACCTTC. Protein sequence: CASRYSAGLLTDYGYTF.

This clonotype turned up a few times. The chain is built from TRBV7-3 and TRBJ1-1; D remains ambiguous. The CDR3 covers 13 residues. CDR1 SGHTA and CDR2 FQGTGA come from the germline V gene. V lost 5 bases to trimming and J lost 4 bases, with 11 bases between them. The DNA for the CDR3 is TGTGCCAGCAGCCCCGACCCTACCACTGAAGCTTTCTTT. Translation: CASSPDPTTEAFF.

This clonotype was recorded at least ten times. The chain uses TRBV20-1 and TRBJ2-5; TRBD1 or TRBD2 may be the D gene (6 bases each). The CDR3 has 16 residues. From germline, CDR1 is DFQATT and CDR2 SNEGSKA (reference sequence). V lost 1 base, J lost 1 base, and 16 bases lay in between. The CDR3 loop is CSARGGGRAGQETQYF. The DNA for the CDR3 is TGCAGTGCTAGAGGAGGGGGTAGAGCGGGCCAAGAGACCCAGTACTTC.

The sample holds many counts of this clonotype. A much larger clone lies a single base off, so this may be a read error. The chain combines TRBV12-3 or TRBV12-4 with TRBJ1-2; unclear D gene. This CDR3 has 15 residues. The CDR3 protein is CASSLVQQTNYGHTF. The CDR3 DNA is TGTGCCAGCAGTTTAGTACAGCAAACTAACTATGGCCACACCTTC.

The chain carries TRBV9 and TRBJ2-7; 8 bases fit TRBD1. Germline V gives CDR1 SGDLS, CDR2 YYNGEE. V was pared by 2 bases and J by 7 bases, with 8 bases of the junction left unmatched. The CDR3 extends over 14 amino acids. For the CDR3, the DNA is TGTGCCAGCAGCGTGACAGGGGCCGGGGGAGAGCAGTACTTC. Translated: CASSVTGAGGEQYF. Full variable domain (remainder filled in from reference TRBV9 and TRBJ2-7): DSGVTQTPKHLITATGQRVTLRCSPRSGDLSVYWYQQSLDQGLQFLIQYYNGEERAKGNILERFSAQQFPDLHSELNLSSLELGDSALYFCASSVTGAGGEQYFGPGTRLTVT.

The V and J genes are TRBV28 and TRBJ1-5, with D perhaps TRBD1 (6 bases). Between the trimmed V and J ends, which lost 5 bases and 3 bases, there was a span of 14 bases. The CDR3 runs 15 residues. Germline loops: CDR1 MDHEN, CDR2 SYDVKM. CDR3 nucleotide sequence: TGTGCCAGCAGTACTAAAACAGGGCTCAATCAGCCCCAGCATTTT. This encodes CASSTKTGLNQPQHF.

This clonotype was counted ten times or more. The CDR3 DNA reads TGTGCCAGCAGCAACAACCAAGAGACCCAGTACTTC. This gives the protein CASSNNQETQYF. The genes are TRBV7-9 and TRBJ2-5; D is uncertain. V was pared by 5 bases and J by 0 bases, with 4 bases between. The CDR3 extends over 12 amino acids. The germline CDR1 and CDR2 sequences are SEHNR and FQNEAQ (reference sequence).

This clonotype has ten or more counts. The chain has TRBV19 and TRBJ1-2; 9 positions agree with TRBD1. CDR3 length equals 14 residues. Germline CDR1 is LNHDA and CDR2 is SQIVND (reference sequence). Germline trimming cut 3 bases from V and 2 bases from J; bases unmatched to any gene: 1. As DNA, the CDR3 is TGTGCCAGTAGTATCGGACAGGGGAACTATGGCTACACCTTC. It is translated as CASSIGQGNYGYTF.

This clonotype occurred many times. The rearrangement links TRBV28 to TRBJ2-7; 11 nucleotides line up with TRBD2. The ends lost 6 bases at V and 7 bases at J; junction bases unmatched: 8. The V gene's germline CDR1 is MDHEN and CDR2 SYDVKM. The CDR3 is 14 amino acids. CDR3: CASSTSGRREEQYF. CDR3 nucleotide sequence: TGTGCCAGCAGCACTAGCGGGAGACGGGAGGAGCAGTACTTC.

This clonotype was counted many times. V is TRBV12-3 or TRBV12-4 and J is TRBJ1-1; D is unclear. V dropped 7 bases and J dropped 0 bases, with 12 bases sitting between them. This CDR3 contains 14 residues. The CDR3 protein is CASTPEVVNTEAFF. The CDR3 nucleotides read TGTGCCAGCACGCCGGAGGTGGTGAACACTGAAGCTTTCTTT.